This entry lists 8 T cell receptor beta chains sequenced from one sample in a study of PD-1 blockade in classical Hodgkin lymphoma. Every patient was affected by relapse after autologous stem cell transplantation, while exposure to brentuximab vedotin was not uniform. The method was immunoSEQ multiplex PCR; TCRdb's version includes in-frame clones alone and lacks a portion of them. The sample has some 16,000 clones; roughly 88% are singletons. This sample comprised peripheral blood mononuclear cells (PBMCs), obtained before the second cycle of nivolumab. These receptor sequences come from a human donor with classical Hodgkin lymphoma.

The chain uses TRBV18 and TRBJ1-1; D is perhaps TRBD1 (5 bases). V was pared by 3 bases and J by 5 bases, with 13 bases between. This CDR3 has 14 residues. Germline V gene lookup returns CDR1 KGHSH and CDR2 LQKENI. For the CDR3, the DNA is TGTGCCAGCTCACCTGTCCAGGGTAGAACTGAAGCTTTCTTT. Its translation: CASSPVQGRTEAFF.

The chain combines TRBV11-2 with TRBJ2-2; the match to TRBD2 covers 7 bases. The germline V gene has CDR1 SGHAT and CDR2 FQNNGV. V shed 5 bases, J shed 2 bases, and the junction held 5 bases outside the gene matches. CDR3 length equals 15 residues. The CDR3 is CASSLGTTNTGELFF. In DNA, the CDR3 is TGTGCCAGCAGCCTCGGGACTACTAACACCGGGGAGCTGTTTTTT. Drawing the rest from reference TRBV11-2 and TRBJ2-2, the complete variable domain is EAGVAQSPRYKIIEKRQSVAFWCNPISGHATLYWYQQILGQGPKLLIQFQNNGVVDDSQLPKDRFSAERLKGVDSTLKIQPAKLEDSAVYLCASSLGTTNTGELFFGEGSRLTVL.

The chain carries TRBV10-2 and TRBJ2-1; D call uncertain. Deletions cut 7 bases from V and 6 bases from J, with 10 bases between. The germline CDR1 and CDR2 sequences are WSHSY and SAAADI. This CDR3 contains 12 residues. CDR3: CASKGTSNEQFF. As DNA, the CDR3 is TGCGCCAGCAAGGGAACAAGCAATGAGCAGTTCTTC.

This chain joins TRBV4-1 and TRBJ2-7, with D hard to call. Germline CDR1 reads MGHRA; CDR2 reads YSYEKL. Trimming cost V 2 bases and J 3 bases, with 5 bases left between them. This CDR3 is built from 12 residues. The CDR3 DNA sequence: TGCGCCAGCAGCCAACCGAGCTACGAGCAGTACTTC. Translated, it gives CASSQPSYEQYF.

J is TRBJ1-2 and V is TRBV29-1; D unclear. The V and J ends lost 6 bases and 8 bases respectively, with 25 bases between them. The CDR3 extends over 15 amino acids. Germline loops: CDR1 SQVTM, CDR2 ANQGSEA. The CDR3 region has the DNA TGCAGCGTCAGTAGGACGGAAGTCTCCCTGGAAGGCTACACCTTC. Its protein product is CSVSRTEVSLEGYTF.

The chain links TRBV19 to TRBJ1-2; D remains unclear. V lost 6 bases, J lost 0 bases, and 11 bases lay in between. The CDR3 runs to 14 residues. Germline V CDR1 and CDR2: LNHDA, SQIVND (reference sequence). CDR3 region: CASSFGEANYGYTF. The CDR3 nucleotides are TGTGCCAGTAGCTTCGGGGAAGCTAACTATGGCTACACCTTC.

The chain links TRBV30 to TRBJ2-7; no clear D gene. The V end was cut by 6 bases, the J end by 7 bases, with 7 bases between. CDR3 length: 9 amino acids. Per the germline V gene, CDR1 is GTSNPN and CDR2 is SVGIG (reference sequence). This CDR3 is CACGREQYF. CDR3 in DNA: TGTGCCTGTGGGCGGGAGCAGTACTTC.

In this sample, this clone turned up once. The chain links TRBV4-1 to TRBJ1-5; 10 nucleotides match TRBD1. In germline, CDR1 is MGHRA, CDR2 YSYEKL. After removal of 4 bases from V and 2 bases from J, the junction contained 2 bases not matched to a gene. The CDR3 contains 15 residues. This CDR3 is CASSRGTGGNQPQHF. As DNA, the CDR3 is TGCGCCAGCAGCCGTGGGACAGGGGGCAATCAGCCCCAGCATTTT.